These 2 T cell receptor beta chains originate from one sample sequenced in a study of shared clonotypes between healthy human individuals. Only in-frame clones appear in the TCRdb table, and some are missing; sequencing was by immunoSEQ multiplex PCR. The data contain fewer than 2.5 million clones, 93% of them singletons. The sequenced sample was naive CD4+ T cells from PBMCs. The subset here: CD45RA+ positively selected. The origin of the receptors is a man younger than 35 in good health. Some clones in this sample may be carry-over from other donors' samples.

The V and J genes are TRBV14 and TRBJ2-3, with TRBD1 as a possible D gene (5 bases). The V end was cut by 4 bases, the J end by 2 bases, with 13 bases between. CDR1 is SGHDN and CDR2 is FVKESK in the germline V gene. CDR3 length: 15 residues. The CDR3 loop reads CASSRRAPATDTQYF. The CDR3 DNA is TGTGCCAGCAGCCGCAGGGCACCCGCCACAGATACGCAGTATTTT.

This clone was counted once. The rearrangement uses TRBV11-2 and TRBJ2-3; possibly TRBD2 for D (6 bases). V was trimmed by 1 base and J by 4 bases, leaving 18 bases between them. Per germline, CDR1 SGHAT and CDR2 FQNNGV. The CDR3 length is 17 residues. CDR3 sequence: CASSLVGSGSFADTQYF. In nucleotides, the CDR3 is TGTGCCAGCAGCTTAGTGGGGTCCGGGAGTTTTGCAGATACGCAGTATTTT.